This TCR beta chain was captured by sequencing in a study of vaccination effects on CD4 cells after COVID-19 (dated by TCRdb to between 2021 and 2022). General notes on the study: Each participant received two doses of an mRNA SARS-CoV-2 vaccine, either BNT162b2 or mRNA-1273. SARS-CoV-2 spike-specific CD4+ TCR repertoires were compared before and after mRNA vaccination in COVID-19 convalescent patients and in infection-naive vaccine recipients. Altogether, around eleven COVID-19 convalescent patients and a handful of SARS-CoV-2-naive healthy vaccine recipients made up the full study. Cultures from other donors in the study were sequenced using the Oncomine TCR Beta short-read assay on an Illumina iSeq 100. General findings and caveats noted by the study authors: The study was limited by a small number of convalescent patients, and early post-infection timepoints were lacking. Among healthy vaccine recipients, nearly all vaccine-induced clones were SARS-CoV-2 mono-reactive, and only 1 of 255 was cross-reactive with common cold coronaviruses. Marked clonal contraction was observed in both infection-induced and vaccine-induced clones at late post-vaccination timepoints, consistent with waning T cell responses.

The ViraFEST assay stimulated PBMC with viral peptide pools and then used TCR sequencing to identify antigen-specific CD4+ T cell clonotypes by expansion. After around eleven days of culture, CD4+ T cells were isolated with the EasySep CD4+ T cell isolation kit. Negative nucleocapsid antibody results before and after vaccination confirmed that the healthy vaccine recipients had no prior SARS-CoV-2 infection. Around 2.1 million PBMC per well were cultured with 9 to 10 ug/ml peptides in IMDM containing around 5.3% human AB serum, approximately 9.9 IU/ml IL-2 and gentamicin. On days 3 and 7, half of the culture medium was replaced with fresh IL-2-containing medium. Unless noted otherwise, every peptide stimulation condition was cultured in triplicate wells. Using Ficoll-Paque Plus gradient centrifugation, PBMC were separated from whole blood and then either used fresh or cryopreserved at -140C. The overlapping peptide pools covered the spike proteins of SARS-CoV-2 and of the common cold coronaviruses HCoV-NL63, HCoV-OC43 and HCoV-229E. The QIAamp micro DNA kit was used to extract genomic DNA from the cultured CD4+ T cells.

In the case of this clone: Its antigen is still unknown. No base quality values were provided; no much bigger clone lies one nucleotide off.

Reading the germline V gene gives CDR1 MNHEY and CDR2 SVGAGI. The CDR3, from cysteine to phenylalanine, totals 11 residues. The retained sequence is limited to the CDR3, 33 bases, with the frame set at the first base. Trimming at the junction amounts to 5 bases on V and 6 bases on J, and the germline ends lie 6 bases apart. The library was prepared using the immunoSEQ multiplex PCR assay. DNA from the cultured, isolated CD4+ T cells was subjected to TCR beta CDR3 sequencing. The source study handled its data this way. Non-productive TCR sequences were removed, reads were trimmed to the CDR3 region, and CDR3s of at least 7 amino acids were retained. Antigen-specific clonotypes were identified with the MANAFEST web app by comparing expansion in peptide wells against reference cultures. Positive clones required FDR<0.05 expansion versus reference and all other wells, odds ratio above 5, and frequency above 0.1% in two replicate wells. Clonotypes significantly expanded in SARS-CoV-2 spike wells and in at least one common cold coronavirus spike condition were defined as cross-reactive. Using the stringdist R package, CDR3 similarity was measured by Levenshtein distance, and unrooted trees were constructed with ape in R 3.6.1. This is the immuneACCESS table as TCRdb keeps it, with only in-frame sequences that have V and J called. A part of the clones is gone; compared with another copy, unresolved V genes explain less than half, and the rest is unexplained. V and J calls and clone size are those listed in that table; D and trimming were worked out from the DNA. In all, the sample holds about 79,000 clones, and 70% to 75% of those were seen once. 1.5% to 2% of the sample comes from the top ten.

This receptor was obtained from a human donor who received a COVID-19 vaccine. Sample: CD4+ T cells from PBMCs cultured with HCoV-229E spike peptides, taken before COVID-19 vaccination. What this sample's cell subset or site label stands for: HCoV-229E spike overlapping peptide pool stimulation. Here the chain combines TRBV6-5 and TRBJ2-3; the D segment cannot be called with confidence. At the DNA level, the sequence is TGTGCCAGCAGTATCTTGGATACGCAGTATTTT. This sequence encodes CASSILDTQYF.